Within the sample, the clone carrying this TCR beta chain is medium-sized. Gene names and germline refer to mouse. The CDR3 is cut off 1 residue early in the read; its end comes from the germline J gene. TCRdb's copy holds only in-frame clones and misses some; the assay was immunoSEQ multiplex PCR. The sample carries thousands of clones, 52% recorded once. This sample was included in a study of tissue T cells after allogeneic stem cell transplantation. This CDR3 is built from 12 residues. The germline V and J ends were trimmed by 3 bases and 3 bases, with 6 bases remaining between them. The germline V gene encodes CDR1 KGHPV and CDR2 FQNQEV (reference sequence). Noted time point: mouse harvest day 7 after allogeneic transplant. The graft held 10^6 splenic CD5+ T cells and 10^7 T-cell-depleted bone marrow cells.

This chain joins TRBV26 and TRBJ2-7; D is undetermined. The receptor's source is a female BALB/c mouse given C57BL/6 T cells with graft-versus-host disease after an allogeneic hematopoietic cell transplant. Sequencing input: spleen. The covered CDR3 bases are TGTGCCAGCAGTCTCGACAACTATGAACAGTAC. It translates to CASSLDNYEQY. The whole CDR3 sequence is CASSLDNYEQYF.